These 8 T cell receptor beta chains were sequenced from one sample in a study of blood T cell repertoires in COVID-19. Clones were sequenced by immunoSEQ multiplex PCR, and TCRdb holds only the in-frame ones, with some missing. The data contain hundreds of thousands of clones, 70% to 90% of them seen just once; the ten biggest clones take up approximately 9.4%. Sequencing used PBMCs or T cells enriched from blood (not recorded which). These receptors were obtained from a woman between 40 and 55 years old who had recovered from COVID-19.

The V gene is TRBV11-2, the J gene TRBJ1-6; D is undetermined. The V gene lost 2 bases and the J gene lost 9 bases, with 11 bases spanning the gap. The CDR3 is made up of 14 amino acids. CDR1 is SGHAT and CDR2 is FQNNGV in the germline V gene. CDR3 DNA: TGTGCCAGCAGCTTATCGGTCGGCGGTTCACCCCTCCACTTT. Translating gives CASSLSVGGSPLHF.

V is TRBV3-1 (or the pseudogene TRBV3-2) and J is TRBJ2-7; the match to TRBD2 covers 7 bases. Germline V gene lookup returns CDR1 LGHDT and CDR2 YNNKEL (reference sequence). J gave up 6 bases and V 1 base, and 12 bases lay outside the gene matches. This CDR3 region has 16 residues. The chain's CDR3 is CASSQVPLGGRGEQYF. The DNA of the CDR3 is TGTGCCAGCAGCCAAGTACCTTTAGGCGGGAGAGGCGAGCAGTACTTC.

This chain joins TRBV7-3 and TRBJ2-2, with D possibly TRBD1 on 6 matching bases. This CDR3 has 15 residues. Germline V gene data show CDR1 as SGHTA and CDR2 as FQGTGA. Between the trimmed V and J ends, which lost 0 bases and 7 bases, there was a span of 12 bases. CDR3 nucleotide sequence: TGTGCCAGCAGCTTAACTACAGGGTCTATCGGGGAGCTGTTTTTT. Protein product: CASSLTTGSIGELFF.

The genes are TRBV4-3 and TRBJ2-4; tentative D call: TRBD1 (6 bases). V shed 3 bases and J shed 8 bases, with 14 bases lying between them. CDR1 and CDR2 (germline): LGHNA, YSLEER. CDR3 length: 14 amino acids. The CDR3 DNA is TGCGCCAGCAGCCAGACAGGCGAATCGGACATTCAGTACTTC. As protein: CASSQTGESDIQYF.

As regards this clone: Its ends do not fully match the called genes, so a read error is possible. The chain joins TRBV19 to TRBJ1-5; TRBD1 aligns across 7 bases. This CDR3 is 14 amino acids long. The V gene's germline CDR1 is LNHDA and CDR2 SQIVND (reference sequence). The CDR3 here is CASSIRDSTQPQHF. CDR3 nucleotides: TGTGCCAGTAGTATAAGGGACAGCACTCAGCCCCAGCATTTT.

The chain uses TRBV7-2 and TRBJ2-7; TRBD1 aligns across 12 bases. The CDR3 spans 16 residues. Germline CDR1 and CDR2: SGHTA and FQGNSA. The ends lost 1 base at V and 3 bases at J; junction bases unmatched: 4. Written as DNA, the CDR3 is TGTGCCAGCAGCTTAGAGGGGACAGGGGGCTTCTACGAGCAGTACTTC. Translated, it gives CASSLEGTGGFYEQYF.

The J gene is TRBJ1-1, the V gene TRBV4-3, with D hard to call. Trimming pared 0 bases from V and 1 base from J, leaving 12 bases between. The CDR3 is made up of 16 amino acids. Germline CDR1 is LGHNA and CDR2 is YSLEER. CDR3 sequence: CASSQDASRPNTEAFF. Here the CDR3 DNA reads TGCGCCAGCAGCCAAGATGCGTCCAGGCCGAACACTGAAGCTTTCTTT.

V and J are TRBV30 and TRBJ2-2, with 13 bases lining up with TRBD2. Germline assignment: CDR1 GTSNPN and CDR2 SVGIG (reference sequence). The CDR3 loop spans 13 amino acids. The ends lost 8 bases at V and 6 bases at J; junction bases unmatched: 3. The CDR3 region is CAHGLAGAGELFF. CDR3 bases: TGTGCCCACGGACTAGCGGGGGCCGGGGAGCTGTTTTTT.